This TCR beta chain was documented in a study of vaccination effects on CD4 cells after COVID-19. Study results and caveats: Nearly all vaccine-induced clones in healthy recipients recognized only SARS-CoV-2.

Profiling relied on immunoSEQ multiplex PCR, and the TCRdb table lists in-frame clones only, not all of them. The repertoire holds some 69,000 clones, with roughly 76% as singletons. Of note for this clone: What it binds is unknown.

ViraFEST used viral peptide pools to expand antigen-specific CD4+ T cells before sequencing. Subsequent to 10 days of culture, CD4+ T cells were isolated. Having tested negative for nucleocapsid antibodies, the vaccine recipients showed no prior SARS-CoV-2 infection. The junction had 8 bases not matched to a gene; V was cut back by 3 bases and J by 6 bases. The CDR3 is 15 amino acids. Per the germline V gene, CDR1 is KGHSH and CDR2 is LQKENI. Sequenced here: CD4+ T cells from PBMCs cultured with HCoV-NL63 spike peptides, sampled before COVID-19 vaccination. The sequence derives from a human donor who received a COVID-19 vaccine. The chain has TRBV18 and TRBJ1-3, with 7 bases that match TRBD1. DNA of the CDR3: TGTGCCAGCTCACCTTTCCGGGACAGTCAAAACACCATATATTTT. Its protein product is CASSPFRDSQNTIYF.